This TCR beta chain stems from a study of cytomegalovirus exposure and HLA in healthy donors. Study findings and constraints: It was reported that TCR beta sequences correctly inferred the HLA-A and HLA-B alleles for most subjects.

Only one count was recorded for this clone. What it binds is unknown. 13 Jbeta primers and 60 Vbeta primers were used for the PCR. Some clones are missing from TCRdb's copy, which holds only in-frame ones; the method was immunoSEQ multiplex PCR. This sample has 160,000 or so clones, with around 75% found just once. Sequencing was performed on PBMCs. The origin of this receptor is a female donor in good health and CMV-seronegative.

The CDR3 protein is CASRVQGAFLGYTF. As DNA, the CDR3 is TGTGCCAGCAGAGTACAGGGGGCGTTTCTTGGCTACACCTTC. This sequence joins TRBV2 and TRBJ1-2, with 9 bases fitting TRBD1. Losses at the gene ends were 6 bases for V and 7 bases for J; bases not matched to a gene: 9. The CDR3 contains 14 residues. Germline V gene data show CDR1 as SNHLY and CDR2 as FYNNEI.